Each of the 20 T cell receptor beta chains below was sequenced from the same sample in a study of Graves' ophthalmopathy and Graves' hyperthyroidism. The authors amplified TCR beta CDR3 regions, and they did so from RNA transcripts for repertoire sequencing. First-round RT-PCR used HTBI primers; second-round multiplex PCR followed. Each CDR3 protein gets one entry after TCRdb re-called the multiplex PCR reads with MiXCR. This table holds about 210,000 distinct CDR3 sequences, less than 30% found once. Material: peripheral blood. These receptors came from a man in his forties or fifties with Graves' ophthalmopathy.

At least ten counts were recorded for this clonotype. This chain uses TRBV6-5 with TRBJ1-1; possible D gene TRBD1, 6 bases. CDR3 length equals 14 residues. Trimming cost V 7 bases and J 1 base, with 13 bases left between them. Germline lookup yields CDR1 MNHEY and CDR2 SVGAGI. The CDR3 is CASNRDPRNTEAFF. CDR3 nucleotides: TGTGCCAGCAACAGGGACCCAAGGAACACTGAAGCTTTCTTT.

This clonotype was detected many times. This chain links TRBV28 with TRBJ1-5; TRBD1 agrees at 7 bases. The CDR3 totals 14 residues. CDR1 and CDR2 (germline): MDHEN, SYDVKM. With 3 bases clipped from V and 4 bases from J, the junction kept 3 bases outside the gene matches. The CDR3 spells CASSLDRTNQPQHF. The CDR3 DNA follows: TGTGCCAGCAGTTTGGACAGGACAAATCAGCCCCAGCATTTT.

Note on this clonotype: The junction departs from the called germline gene at one end, perhaps through a read error. CDR3 protein: CASSSESETQYF. The DNA for the CDR3 is TGTGCTAGCAGCTCCGAATCGGAGACCCAGTACTTC. The chain recombines TRBV7-7 with TRBJ2-5, with no clear D. The CDR3 covers 12 residues. The germline V gene encodes CDR1 SSHAT and CDR2 FNYEAQ (reference sequence). Complete variable domain (other parts from reference TRBV7-7 and TRBJ2-5): GAGVSQSPRYKVTKRGQDVTLRCDPISSHATLYWYQQALGQGPEFLTYFNYEAQPDKSGLPSDRFSAERPEGSISTLTIQRTEQRDSAMYRCASSSESETQYFGPGTRLLVL.

This chain joins TRBV28 and TRBJ2-2; 8 bases fit TRBD2. The germline CDR1 and CDR2 sequences are MDHEN and SYDVKM. This CDR3 has 14 residues. Losses at the gene ends were 6 bases for V and 4 bases for J; bases not matched to a gene: 4. The CDR3 region has the DNA TGTGCCAGCAGCAAGACTAGCGTCACCGGGGAGCTGTTTTTT. Translated: CASSKTSVTGELFF.

Ten or more counts support this clonotype. It may be a read error: a sequence one base away is much more abundant. The V gene is TRBV12-3 or TRBV12-4, the J gene TRBJ2-7, with a tentative D call TRBD1 (7 bases). This CDR3 is built from 15 residues. CDR3 nucleotides: TGTGCCAGCACCCCCAGGGGGGACAGCACCTACGAGCAGTGCTTC. Translation: CASTPRGDSTYEQCF.

This clonotype was seen at least ten times. V and J are TRBV6-5 and TRBJ1-5; D unresolved. The CDR3 spans 13 residues. Trimming shortened V by 6 bases and J by 6 bases, and 12 bases separated the two germline ends. Germline V CDR1 and CDR2: MNHEY, SVGAGI. CDR3 sequence reads: CASSSRWVQPQHF. CDR3 DNA sequence: TGTGCCAGCAGCTCTAGGTGGGTTCAGCCCCAGCATTTT.

This clonotype was observed at least ten times. The chain couples TRBV24-1 to TRBJ2-5; 8 nucleotides match TRBD2. This CDR3 spans 16 amino acids. CDR1 and CDR2 from the germline V gene are KGHDR and SFDVKD. V shed 9 bases, J shed 1 base, and the junction held 12 bases outside the gene matches. The CDR3 spells CATSGGITSAQETQYF. CDR3 sequence (DNA): TGTGCCACCTCGGGGGGGATTACTAGCGCCCAAGAGACCCAGTACTTC.

This clonotype was counted many times. The chain couples TRBV7-9 to TRBJ1-1; TRBD1 aligns across 7 bases. This CDR3 spans 15 amino acids. Trimming removed 0 bases from V and 6 bases from J; junction bases left unmatched: 7. CDR1 and CDR2 from the germline V gene are SEHNR and FQNEAQ (reference sequence). The CDR3 DNA reads as TGTGCCAGCAGCTTAGCGGGCCAGGGGGTCGCTGAAGCTTTCTTT. Its protein product is CASSLAGQGVAEAFF.

The sample holds many counts of this clonotype. The rearrangement links TRBV5-6 to TRBJ1-1; TRBD1 might be the D (5 bases). Trimming stripped 0 bases from V and 6 bases from J, with 12 bases between. The CDR3 is made up of 14 amino acids. Germline V gene lookup returns CDR1 SGHDT and CDR2 YYEEEE. The CDR3 DNA reads as TGTGCCAGCAGCTTGGGAGTCAGGGCCCCTGAAGCTTTCTTT. Translating gives CASSLGVRAPEAFF.

The table lists this clonotype with a few counts. The conserved phenylalanine or tryptophan is not found at the CDR3 terminus, so this likely reflects a read error. The chain couples TRBV10-3 to TRBJ2-2; the D gene is possibly TRBD2 (5 bases). The germline V gene has CDR1 ENHRY and CDR2 SYGVKD. The length of the CDR3 is 14 residues. With 1 base removed from V and 5 bases from J, the gap between germline ends came to 8 bases. The CDR3 is CAISELSGTGELFL. CDR3 coding DNA: TGTGCCATCAGTGAGTTGAGCGGTACCGGGGAGCTGTTTCTT.

This clonotype was seen at least ten times. The rearrangement joins TRBV20-1 to TRBJ2-4; 10 bases fit TRBD2. Germline-derived CDR1 and CDR2 are DFQATT and SNEGSKA (reference sequence). The V gene end was trimmed by 4 bases and the J gene end by 4 bases; junction bases not matched to a gene: 1. The CDR3 sequence is 13 residues long. The CDR3 sequence is CSATAGGKNIQYF. DNA of the CDR3: TGCAGTGCTACAGCGGGAGGGAAAAACATTCAGTACTTC.

This clonotype was seen repeatedly, ten times or more. The rearrangement links TRBV24-1 to TRBJ2-7; 12 nucleotides match TRBD2. Trimming at V came to 5 bases and at J to 5 bases, leaving 12 bases not matched to a gene. There are 17 residues in the CDR3. Germline lookup yields CDR1 KGHDR and CDR2 SFDVKD. Here the CDR3 reads CATSGGPRLAGVDEQYF. The DNA of the CDR3 is TGTGCCACCAGTGGGGGACCGAGACTAGCGGGAGTGGACGAGCAGTACTTC.

This clonotype was observed many times. The V gene is TRBV7-2, the J gene TRBJ2-5; 9 bases align to TRBD2. V was pared by 2 bases and J by 0 bases, with 16 bases of the junction left unmatched. The CDR3 contains 20 residues. CDR1 SGHTA and CDR2 FQGNSA come from the germline V gene. This CDR3 is CASSLRAMGQLAGNQETQYF. CDR3 bases: TGTGCCAGCAGCTTAAGGGCTATGGGCCAGCTAGCGGGAAACCAAGAGACCCAGTACTTC.

This clonotype was found many times. V is TRBV20-1 and J is TRBJ1-1, with 12 bases matching TRBD1. The CDR3 length is 16 residues. After removal of 3 bases from V and 12 bases from J, the junction contained 17 bases not matched to a gene. Germline V gene lookup returns CDR1 DFQATT and CDR2 SNEGSKA (reference sequence). CDR3 amino acids: CSASLQSGTGGPDTFF. CDR3 nucleotides: TGCAGTGCTAGTCTACAATCCGGGACAGGGGGCCCGGACACTTTCTTT.

This clonotype showed up many times. The CDR3 DNA reads as TGCGCCAGCAGCATGGGACAGCTGACGAACACCGGGGAGCTGTTTTTT. It is translated as CASSMGQLTNTGELFF. The chain has TRBV5-1 and TRBJ2-2, with 7 bases lining up with TRBD1. V was clipped by 4 bases and J by 0 bases; unmatched bases: 6. CDR1 and CDR2 from the germline V gene are SGHRS and YFSETQ. The CDR3 is 16 residues long.

CDR3 nucleotide sequence: TGTGCCAGCAGCTTAACGCCGGGACATCCTAGGCCATACGAGCAGTACTTC. As protein: CASSLTPGHPRPYEQYF. The J gene is TRBJ2-7, the V gene TRBV7-2, with a possible D match to TRBD1 (6 bases). The germline CDR1 and CDR2 sequences are SGHTA and FQGNSA. Trimming cost V 2 bases and J 4 bases, with 21 bases left between them. The CDR3 runs 17 residues.

The CDR3 region has the DNA TGTGCCAGCAGCCGGGAGCTACCCCCCTACGAGCAGTACTTC. This gives the protein CASSRELPPYEQYF. The rearrangement uses TRBV7-9 and TRBJ2-7; a possible D gene is TRBD2 (6 bases). Trimming stripped 5 bases from V and 2 bases from J, with 13 bases between. The CDR3 length is 14 residues. The germline gives CDR1 SEHNR, CDR2 FQNEAQ (reference sequence).

This clonotype has a count of ten or more. The chain couples TRBV6-4 to TRBJ2-2; TRBD1 agrees at 8 bases. The germline CDR1 and CDR2 sequences are MRHNA and SNTAGT. This CDR3 comprises 14 residues. V lost 2 bases, J lost 7 bases, and 3 bases stayed unmatched. Here the CDR3 DNA reads TGTGCCAGCAGTGACGGGACAGGTGTCGGGGAGCTGTTTTTT. Residues: CASSDGTGVGELFF.

This clonotype was detected ten times or more. The chain recombines TRBV12-3 or TRBV12-4 with TRBJ1-5; D gene uncertain. The CDR3 spans 14 residues. Trimming pared 2 bases from V and 1 base from J, leaving 6 bases between. CDR3 DNA sequence: TGTGCCAGCAGTTTACGGAGAAGCAATCAGCCCCAGCATTTT. Amino acids: CASSLRRSNQPQHF.

This clonotype was seen a single time. V usage is TRBV6-4 and J usage is TRBJ2-2, with TRBD2 matching 11 bases. Germline CDR1 and CDR2: MRHNA and SNTAGT. The ends lost 6 bases at V and 1 base at J; junction bases unmatched: 4. The CDR3 length is 16 residues. The CDR3 region is CASSAGLAGNTGELFF. Written as DNA, the CDR3 is TGTGCCAGCAGCGCCGGACTAGCGGGGAACACCGGGGAGCTGTTTTTT.